These 9 T cell receptor beta chains originate from one sample sequenced in a study of cytomegalovirus exposure and HLA in healthy donors. The PCR had 60 Vbeta and 13 Jbeta primers. TCRdb keeps only in-frame clones here, not all; method: immunoSEQ multiplex PCR. The top ten clones hold under 1.5% of a sample with approximately 170,000 clones, approximately 84% of them seen once. What was sequenced was PBMCs. These receptors came from a man aged 50 or older in good health and CMV-seropositive.

The rearrangement joins TRBV28 to TRBJ2-5; 7 bases are shared with TRBD1. The CDR3 length is 16 residues. The germline CDR1 and CDR2 sequences are MDHEN and SYDVKM. V was pared by 7 bases and J by 4 bases, with 15 bases of the junction left unmatched. CDR3 DNA: TGTGCCAGCACCTTAATAGGGGGCGCTTGGTCAGAGACCCAGTACTTC. Its protein is CASTLIGGAWSETQYF.

Note on this clone: The junction departs from germline at one end; a sequencing error may be responsible. V is TRBV6-6 and J is TRBJ1-1, with 8 nucleotides matching TRBD1. The CDR3 is 14 amino acids. Germline values: CDR1 MNHNY, CDR2 SVGAGI (reference sequence). In DNA form, the CDR3 reads TGTGCCAGCAGGTACTCAGGGGGCAGGACTGAAGCTTTCTTT. This gives the protein CASRYSGGRTEAFF.

In DNA, the CDR3 is TGCGCCAGCAGCCCGGGGGTGTCGATTGCAACTAATGAAAAACTGTTTTTT. This gives the protein CASSPGVSIATNEKLFF. The rearrangement links TRBV4-3 to TRBJ1-4, with D perhaps TRBD1 (5 bases). This CDR3 has 17 amino acids. CDR1 and CDR2 (germline): LGHNA, YSLEER. Between the trimmed V and J ends, which lost 4 bases and 0 bases, there was a span of 15 bases.

The chain joins TRBV27 to TRBJ2-3, with 9 bases fitting TRBD2. The J segment lost 5 bases and the V segment lost 1 base, leaving 13 bases of the junction unmatched. CDR1 is MNHEY, CDR2 SMNVEV, per germline (reference sequence). CDR3 length: 18 amino acids. In DNA form, the CDR3 reads TGTGCCAGCAGTTTATTGGGTTTAGAGCGGGGGGAGATAGATACGCAGTATTTT. Its protein is CASSLLGLERGEIDTQYF.

In this sample, this clone turned up a few times. Here the CDR3 reads CAWSPKPGQGATEAFF. Here the CDR3 DNA reads TGTGCCTGGAGTCCGAAACCGGGACAGGGGGCTACTGAAGCTTTCTTT. The gene calls are TRBV30 and TRBJ1-1; 12 bases map to TRBD1. The germline gives CDR1 GTSNPN, CDR2 SVGIG (reference sequence). The CDR3 length is 16 residues. V trimming: 2 bases; J trimming: 5 bases; junction bases outside the gene matches: 9.

The gene calls are TRBV6-6 and TRBJ2-1, with TRBD1 as a possible D gene (5 bases). This CDR3 contains 12 residues. Trimming pared 2 bases from V and 9 bases from J, leaving 8 bases between. CDR1 and CDR2 from the germline V gene are MNHNY and SVGAGI (reference sequence). The CDR3 loop reads CASSYRTGEQFF. In DNA, the CDR3 is TGTGCCAGCAGTTACCGCACAGGTGAGCAGTTCTTC.

The CDR3: CASSLADTNEQYF. The CDR3 nucleotides read TGCGCCAGCAGCTTGGCCGATACTAACGAGCAGTACTTC. The rearrangement links TRBV5-1 to TRBJ2-7; D is unresolved. Between the trimmed V and J ends, which lost 0 bases and 5 bases, there was a span of 9 bases. Germline CDR1 SGHRS, CDR2 YFSETQ. This CDR3 region has 13 residues. The full variable domain, its missing parts supplied by reference TRBV5-1 and TRBJ2-7, is KAGVTQTPRYLIKTRGQQVTLSCSPISGHRSVSWYQQTPGQGLQFLFEYFSETQRNKGNFPGRFSGRQFSNSRSEMNVSTLELGDSALYLCASSLADTNEQYFGPGTRLTVT.

The rearrangement joins TRBV7-2 to TRBJ2-5; TRBD2 matches at 7 bases. Germline trimming cut 4 bases from V and 5 bases from J; bases unmatched to any gene: 7. Per the germline V gene, CDR1 is SGHTA and CDR2 is FQGNSA. This CDR3 spans 14 amino acids. This CDR3 is CASSSREARETQYF. CDR3 sequence (DNA): TGTGCCAGCAGCTCCCGGGAGGCCAGGGAGACCCAGTACTTC.

The genes are TRBV9 and TRBJ1-1; tentatively, D is TRBD1 (5 bases). This CDR3 spans 15 amino acids. Trimming took off 0 bases at V and 4 bases at J, with 13 bases between the two ends. Per the germline V gene, CDR1 is SGDLS and CDR2 is YYNGEE. The CDR3 DNA follows: TGTGCCAGCAGCGTAGGCGGGGCGTCGGGCACTGAAGCTTTCTTT. Protein sequence: CASSVGGASGTEAFF.